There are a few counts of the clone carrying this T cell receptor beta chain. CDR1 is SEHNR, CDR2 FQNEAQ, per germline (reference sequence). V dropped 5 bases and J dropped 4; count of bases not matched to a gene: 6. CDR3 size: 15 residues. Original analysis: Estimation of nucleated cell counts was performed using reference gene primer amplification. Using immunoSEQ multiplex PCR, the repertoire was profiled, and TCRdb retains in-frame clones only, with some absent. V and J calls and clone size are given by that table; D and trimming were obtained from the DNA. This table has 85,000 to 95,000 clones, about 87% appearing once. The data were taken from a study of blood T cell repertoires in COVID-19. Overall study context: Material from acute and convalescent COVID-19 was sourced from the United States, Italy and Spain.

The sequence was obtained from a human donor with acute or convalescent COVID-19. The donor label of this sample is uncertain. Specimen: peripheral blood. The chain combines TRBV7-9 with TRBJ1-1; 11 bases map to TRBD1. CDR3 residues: CASSVGQGAGTEAFF. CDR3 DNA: TGTGCCAGCAGCGTCGGACAGGGGGCGGGCACTGAAGCTTTCTTT.